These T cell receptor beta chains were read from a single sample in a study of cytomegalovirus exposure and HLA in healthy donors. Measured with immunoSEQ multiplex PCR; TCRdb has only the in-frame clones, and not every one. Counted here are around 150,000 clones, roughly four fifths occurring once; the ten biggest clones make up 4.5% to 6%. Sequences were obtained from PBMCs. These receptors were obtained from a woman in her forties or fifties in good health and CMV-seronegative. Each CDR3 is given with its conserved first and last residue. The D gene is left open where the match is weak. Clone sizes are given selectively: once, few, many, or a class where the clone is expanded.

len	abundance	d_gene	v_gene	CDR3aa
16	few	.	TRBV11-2	CASSLDRWGENTEAFF
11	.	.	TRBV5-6	CASSLIGSLHF
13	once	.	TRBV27	CASSSGRSYEQYF
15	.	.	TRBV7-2	CASSLEGASTDTQYF
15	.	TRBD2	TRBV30	CAWSVLAGGFGTQYF
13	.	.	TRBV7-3	CASSPIPTDTQYF
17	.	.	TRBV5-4	CASSSGKVQERVHEQYF
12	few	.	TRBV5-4	CASSLTPHEQYF
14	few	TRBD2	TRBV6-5	CASRSGGLSYEQYF
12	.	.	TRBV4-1	CASSPQGSRYTF
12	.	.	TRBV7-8	CASSLGDKRQFF
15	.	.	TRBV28	CASSLNPGRGQPQHF